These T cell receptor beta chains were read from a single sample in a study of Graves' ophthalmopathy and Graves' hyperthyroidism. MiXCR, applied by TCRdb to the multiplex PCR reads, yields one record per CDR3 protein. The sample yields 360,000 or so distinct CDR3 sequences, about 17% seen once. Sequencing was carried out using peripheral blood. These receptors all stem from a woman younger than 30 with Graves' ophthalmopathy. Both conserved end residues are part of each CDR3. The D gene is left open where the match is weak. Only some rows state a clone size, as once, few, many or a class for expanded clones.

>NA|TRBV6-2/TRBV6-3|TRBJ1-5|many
TGTGCCAGCAGTTACGCGTTTGACAGGTCGGATCAGCCCCAGCATTTT
CASSYAFDRSDQPQHF
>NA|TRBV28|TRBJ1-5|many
TGTGCCAGCAGCCGAGACATACCTTACAATCAGCCCCAGCATTTT
CASSRDIPYNQPQHF
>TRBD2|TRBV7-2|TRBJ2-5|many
TGTGCCAGCAGCTTATGGGGACTAGCGGGGGGGTACCAAGAGACCCAGTACTTC
CASSLWGLAGGYQETQYF
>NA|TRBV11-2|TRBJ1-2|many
TGTGCCAGCAGCCCTGGGCGGCAGCCTATCGGCTACACCTTC
CASSPGRQPIGYTF
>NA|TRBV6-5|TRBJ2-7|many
TGTGCCAGCAGGGTGGACTCCTTCGACTACGAGCAGTACTTC
CASRVDSFDYEQYF
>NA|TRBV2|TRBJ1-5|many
TGTGCCAGCAGTGGGACAGAGGGCCGCAATCAGCCCCAGCATTTT
CASSGTEGRNQPQHF
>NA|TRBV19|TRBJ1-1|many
TGTGCCAGTACCGCTCCCGCGGGAGATTGGACTGAAGCTTTCTTT
CASTAPAGDWTEAFF
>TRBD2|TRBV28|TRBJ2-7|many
TGTGCCAGCAGTTTAAGCGGGACCTGGGACGAGCAGTACTTC
CASSLSGTWDEQYF
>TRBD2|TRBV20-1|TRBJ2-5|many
TGCAGTCCACCTGAGACTAGCGGCCAAGAGACCCAGTACTTC
CSPPETSGQETQYF
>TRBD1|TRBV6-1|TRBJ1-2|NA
TGTGCCAGCAGACGTACCGGGACAGGGGGCGGGCCTGGCTACACCTTC
CASRRTGTGGGPGYTF
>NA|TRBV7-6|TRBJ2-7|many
TGTGCCAGCAGCTCCCTAGCGCGAGCATACGAGCAGTACTTC
CASSSLARAYEQYF
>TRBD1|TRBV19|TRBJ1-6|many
TGTGCCAGTAGTACCCTTGGACAGGGAGGCAATTCACCCCTCCACTTT
CASSTLGQGGNSPLHF
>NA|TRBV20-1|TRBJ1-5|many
TGCAGTGCCCCCGGGCATGAGGGAAATCAGCCCCAGCATTTT
CSAPGHEGNQPQHF
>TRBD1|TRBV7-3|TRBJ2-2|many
TGTGCCAGCAGCTCAGGGGGGACAGGGTTTACCGGGGAGCTGTTTTTT
CASSSGGTGFTGELFF
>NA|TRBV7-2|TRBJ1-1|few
TGTGCCAGCAGCTTAGCACTACCCAGGTACACTGAAGCTTTCTTT
CASSLALPRYTEAFF
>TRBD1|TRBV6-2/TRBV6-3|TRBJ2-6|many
TGTGCCAGCAGTTACCTCCGGGACAGGGATTTACAGAGCTCTGGGGCCAACGTCCTGACTTTC
CASSYLRDRDLQSSGANVLTF
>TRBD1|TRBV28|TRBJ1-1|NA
TGTGCCAGCAGGCGACAGGGGGGAAGTGCTTTCTTT
CASRRQGGSAFF
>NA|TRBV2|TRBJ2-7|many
TGTGCCAGCAGTACGGACGGACCTCCCTACGAGCAGTACTTC
CASSTDGPPYEQYF
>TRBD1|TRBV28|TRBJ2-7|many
TGTGCCAGTACACCTTTGTGGACAGGGGTCCTCTACGAGCAGTACTTC
CASTPLWTGVLYEQYF
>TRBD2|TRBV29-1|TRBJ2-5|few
TGCAGCGCCCCTCGTAGCGGGGGATCGCAAGAGACCCAGTACTTC
CSAPRSGGSQETQYF
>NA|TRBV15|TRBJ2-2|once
TGTGTCACCGCTGCGACTAGTGCGAACACCGGGGAGCTGTTTTTT
CVTAATSANTGELFF
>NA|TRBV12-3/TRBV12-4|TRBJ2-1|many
TGTGCCAGCAGTTTGGCCAACGGCGGGAATGAGCAGTTCTTC
CASSLANGGNEQFF
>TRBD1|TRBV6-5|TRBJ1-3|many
TGTGCCAGCAGTTACTCGGAGGGGGCTGGTGGAAACACCATATATTTT
CASSYSEGAGGNTIYF
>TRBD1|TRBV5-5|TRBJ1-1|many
TGTGCCAGCAGCTCCGCAGGGGGCCTTTTTGAAGCTTTCTTT
CASSSAGGLFEAFF
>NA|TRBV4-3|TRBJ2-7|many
TGCGCCAGCAGCCAAGATCTGACAGCTAGGGGTTTCTACGAGCAGTACTTC
CASSQDLTARGFYEQYF
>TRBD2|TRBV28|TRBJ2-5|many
TGTGCCAGCAGTTTATCGCTAGCGGGGCCGGAGACCCAGTACTTC
CASSLSLAGPETQYF
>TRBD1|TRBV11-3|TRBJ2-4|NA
TGTGCCAGCAGTGGGACAGAACTAGCCAAAAACATTCAGTACTTC
CASSGTELAKNIQYF
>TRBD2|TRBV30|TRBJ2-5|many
TGTGCCTGGATTAAGACTACTAGCGGGGTAGAGACCCAGTACTTC
CAWIKTTSGVETQYF
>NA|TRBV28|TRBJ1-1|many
TGTGCCAGCAGTATAACGTGGACATTGAACTCTGAAGCTTTCTTT
CASSITWTLNSEAFF
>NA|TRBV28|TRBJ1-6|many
TGTGCCAGCAGTTTACAAAAACCGGGACGGTTTAATTCACCCCTCCACTTT
CASSLQKPGRFNSPLHF
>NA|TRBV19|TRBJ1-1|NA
TGTGCCACGATGTGGACGTCCGGCAGCACTGAAGCTTTCTTT
CATMWTSGSTEAFF
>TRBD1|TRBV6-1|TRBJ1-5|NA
TGTGCCAGCAGTGAGGTACAGGGGACGGAGCCCCAGCATTTT
CASSEVQGTEPQHF
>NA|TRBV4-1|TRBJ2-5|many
TGCGCCAGCAGCCCCACCGGGCCCCTCGGAGGAGAGACCCAGTACTTC
CASSPTGPLGGETQYF
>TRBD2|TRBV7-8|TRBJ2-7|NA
TGTGCCAGCAGCCCTCTAGCGGGTGGAATTTACGAGCAGTACTTC
CASSPLAGGIYEQYF
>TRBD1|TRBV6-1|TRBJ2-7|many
TGTGCCAGCAGACCCGGGACAGGGTGGGTAGACGAGCAGTACTTC
CASRPGTGWVDEQYF
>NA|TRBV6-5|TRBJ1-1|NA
TGTGCCAGCAGTTCCAGATGGGCCGAAGCTTTCTTT
CASSSRWAEAFF
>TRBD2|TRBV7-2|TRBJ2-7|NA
TGTGCCAGCAGCGTAGGGACTAGCGGGAGGAGCGAGCAGTACTTC
CASSVGTSGRSEQYF
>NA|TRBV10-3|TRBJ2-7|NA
TGTGCCGGAGGGGGCGTCCGTGGGGGTGGCTACGAGCAGTACTTC
CAGGGVRGGGYEQYF
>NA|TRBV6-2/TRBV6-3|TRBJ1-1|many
TGTGCCAGCAGTTACTCCAGACGGATGGGATACACTGAAGCTTTCTTT
CASSYSRRMGYTEAFF
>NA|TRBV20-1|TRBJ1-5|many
TGCAGTGCTAGAGATTTGAGGGGTCTCCTTATCTATAGCAATCAGCCCCAGCATTTT
CSARDLRGLLIYSNQPQHF
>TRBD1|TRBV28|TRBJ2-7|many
TGTGCCAGCAGCTCCGGGACGGGACAGTGGTACGAGCAGTACTTC
CASSSGTGQWYEQYF
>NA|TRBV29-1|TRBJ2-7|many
TGCAGCGCCCGGTGGAATTCCCCAGACGGCGAGCAGTACTTC
CSARWNSPDGEQYF
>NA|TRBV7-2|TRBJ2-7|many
TGTGCCAGCAGCCCCCGAAGCTTGACAATAGAGCAGTACTTC
CASSPRSLTIEQYF
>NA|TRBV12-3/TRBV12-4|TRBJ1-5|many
TGTGCCAGCAGTCCCGACAGCCTCCCCAATCAGCCCCAGCATTTT
CASSPDSLPNQPQHF
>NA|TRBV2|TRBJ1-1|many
TGTGCCAGCAGTGAAGAAAGGGGGAACACTGAAGCTTTCTTT
CASSEERGNTEAFF
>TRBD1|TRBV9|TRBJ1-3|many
TGTGCCAGCAGCGTAGGTCCACAGGGGAAATCCGGAAACACCATATATTTT
CASSVGPQGKSGNTIYF
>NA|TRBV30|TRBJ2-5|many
TGTGCCTGCTCAGGGGTAGGGCAAGAGACCCAGTACTTC
CACSGVGQETQYF
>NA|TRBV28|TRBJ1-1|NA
TGTGCCAGCCGCGAAAGGGGTGCGCACACTGAAGCTTTCTTT
CASRERGAHTEAFF
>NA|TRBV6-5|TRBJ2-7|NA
TGTGCCAGCAGTCACCCATTAAGGGCCTACGAGCAGTACTTC
CASSHPLRAYEQYF
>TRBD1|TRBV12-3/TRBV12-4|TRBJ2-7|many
TGTGCCAGCAGACCGACAGGGACCTACGAGCAGTACTTC
CASRPTGTYEQYF
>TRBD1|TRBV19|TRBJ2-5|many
TGTGCCAGTAGTAGACCCCACACAGGGGGCGAGACCCAGTACTTC
CASSRPHTGGETQYF
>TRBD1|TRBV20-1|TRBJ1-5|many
TGCAGTGCTAGCGGGACAGGTTATAGCAATCAGCCCCAGCATTTT
CSASGTGYSNQPQHF
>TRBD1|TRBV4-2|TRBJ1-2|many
TGTGCCAGCAGCCAAGATCAGGGACAGTCTAACTATGGCTACACCTTC
CASSQDQGQSNYGYTF
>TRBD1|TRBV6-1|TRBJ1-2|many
TGTGCCAGCAGGGGAGGGACAGGGATTTATGGCTACACCTTC
CASRGGTGIYGYTF
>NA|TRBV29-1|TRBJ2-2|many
TGCAGCGTTGATGAGGGCGTGGGATCCGGGGAGCTGTTTTTT
CSVDEGVGSGELFF
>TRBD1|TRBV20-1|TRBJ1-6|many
TGCAGTGCTAGAGATTCTAACAGGGGTGGTTCACCCCTCCACTTT
CSARDSNRGGSPLHF